The rows below give T cell receptor beta chains drawn from one sample of a study of CD8 T cells in Susac syndrome. A single record per CDR3 protein comes from TCRdb applying MiXCR to the immunoSEQ multiplex PCR reads. The table records approximately 190,000 distinct CDR3 sequences, approximately 95% of them present only once. The sample consisted of CD4+ T cells from PBMCs. The receptor set was obtained from a human donor with Susac syndrome. Each CDR3 is given with its conserved first and last residue. The D gene is left open where the match is weak. Not all rows give a size; the values are once, few, many and, for expanded clones, a class.

TRBD2	NA	TRBV5-1	TRBJ2-2	TGCGCCAGCAGCTTGTCTAGCGGGGGCCAAAAATTGAACACCGGGGAGCTGTTTTTT	CASSLSSGGQKLNTGELFF
NA	NA	TRBV9	TRBJ1-1	TGTGCCAGCAGCAAAACACAGGGGAACACTGAAGCTTTCTTT	CASSKTQGNTEAFF
TRBD1	NA	TRBV5-4	TRBJ2-2	TGTGCCAGCAGCACCGAACAGGGGGCGAGTTCCGGGGAGCTGTTTTTT	CASSTEQGASSGELFF
NA	NA	TRBV20-1	TRBJ2-1	TGCAGTGCTTTCACTGGGAGTCCAGGCAAAATAAATGAGCAGTTCTTC	CSAFTGSPGKINEQFF
NA	NA	TRBV6-5	TRBJ1-1	TGTGCCAGCAGTTACCGGAACACTGAAGCTTTCTTT	CASSYRNTEAFF
NA	NA	TRBV10-2	TRBJ2-7	TGCGCCAGCAGAATACAGGGTATCCCCTACGAGCAGTACTTC	CASRIQGIPYEQYF
NA	NA	TRBV30	TRBJ2-6	TGTGCCTGGATGCGGGCTGGGGCCAACGTCCTGACTTTC	CAWMRAGANVLTF
TRBD1	once	TRBV14	TRBJ1-2	TGTGCCAGCAGTCTGCCCACAGGGGGCCTTTATGGCTACACCTTC	CASSLPTGGLYGYTF
NA	NA	TRBV14	TRBJ1-2	TGTGCCAGCAGCCAAGATCTGGGAGCTAACTATGGCTACACCTTC	CASSQDLGANYGYTF
TRBD1	NA	TRBV4-1	TRBJ1-1	TGCGCCAGCAGCTTTAATACAGGGGGGACTGAAGCTTTCTTT	CASSFNTGGTEAFF
TRBD2	NA	TRBV7-3	TRBJ2-3	TGTGCCAGCAGCTTAAAAGCGGGGCTCACAGATACGCAGTATTTT	CASSLKAGLTDTQYF
TRBD2	NA	TRBV12-5	TRBJ2-1	TGTGCTAGTGGAGGGACTAGTTGGAATGAGCAGTTCTTC	CASGGTSWNEQFF
NA	NA	TRBV20-1	TRBJ1-5	TGCAGTGCTACAGGCCATAGCAATCAGCCCCAGCATTTT	CSATGHSNQPQHF
TRBD2	NA	TRBV6-2/TRBV6-3	TRBJ2-7	TGTGCCAGCAGTTACTCGAGCCTGGTGGGGGGACTACAAAGCTCCTACGAGCAGTACTTC	CASSYSSLVGGLQSSYEQYF
TRBD1	once	TRBV20-1	TRBJ1-1	TGCAGTGCTAGAGATGGGCAGGGGGGCACTGAAGCTTTCTTT	CSARDGQGGTEAFF
TRBD2	few	TRBV4-2	TRBJ2-2	TGTGCCAGCAGCCAAGAGGATCTACGGACTAGCCCCGGGGAGCTGTTTTTT	CASSQEDLRTSPGELFF
NA	NA	TRBV20-1	TRBJ1-1	TGCAGTGCTATCACAGGGAACACTGAAGCTTTCTTT	CSAITGNTEAFF
NA	NA	TRBV23-1	TRBJ1-4	TGCGCCAGCCTTGTTCAGGCGGATGAAAAACTGTTTTTT	CASLVQADEKLFF
NA	NA	TRBV11-2	TRBJ2-7	TGTGCCAGCAGCCCCGTGGGGATCTACGAGCAGTACTTC	CASSPVGIYEQYF
NA	NA	TRBV6-4	TRBJ1-2	TGTGCCAGCAGTGAATTATTTGGCTATGGCTACACCTTC	CASSELFGYGYTF
NA	NA	TRBV7-3	TRBJ2-3	TGTGCCAGCAGCTTAAGGGGGCGTGGCACAAATACGCAGTATTTT	CASSLRGRGTNTQYF
TRBD1	NA	TRBV7-9	TRBJ2-5	TGTGCCAGCAGCCGAGCAGGGGGATCAGAGACCCAGTACTTC	CASSRAGGSETQYF
TRBD1	once	TRBV12-3/TRBV12-4	TRBJ1-1	TGTGCCAGCAGAGGACAGGGGCGGGCTGAAGCTTTCTTT	CASRGQGRAEAFF
NA	NA	TRBV29-1	TRBJ2-2	TGCAGCGTTGAACTGGGTTCGAACACCGGGGAGCTGTTTTTT	CSVELGSNTGELFF
NA	NA	TRBV30	TRBJ1-5	TGTGCCTGGAGTGTCGGGACACATAGCAATCAGCCCCAGCATTTT	CAWSVGTHSNQPQHF
TRBD2	NA	TRBV7-9	TRBJ2-5	TGTGCCAGCAGCGGACTAGCGGGGGGACTACTCCAAGAGACCCAGTACTTC	CASSGLAGGLLQETQYF
NA	NA	TRBV19	TRBJ1-5	TGTGCCAGTAGTATAGATGCAGGCGGGGGCAATCAGCCCCAGCATTTT	CASSIDAGGGNQPQHF
NA	NA	TRBV2	TRBJ1-1	TGTGCCAGCAACCAGAACGGGTACAGTGAAGCTTTCTTT	CASNQNGYSEAFF
NA	NA	TRBV29-1	TRBJ2-7	TGCAGCGCCCAGACTAACGAGCAGTACTTC	CSAQTNEQYF
NA	NA	TRBV25-1	TRBJ1-1	TGTGCCAGCAGTGATCCGGGACATCCGAACACTGAAGCTTTCTTT	CASSDPGHPNTEAFF
TRBD1	NA	TRBV19	TRBJ1-2	TGTGCCAGTAGTATAGGGACAGGGGCCCAGGGCTATGGCTACACCTTC	CASSIGTGAQGYGYTF
TRBD2	NA	TRBV29-1	TRBJ2-1	TGCAGCGCCCGGGGGGGGCCCCCCCACTACAATGAGCAGTTCTTC	CSARGGPPHYNEQFF
NA	NA	TRBV12-3/TRBV12-4	TRBJ2-3	TGTGCCAGCAGTCCCCCCGTGGGAATAGATACGCAGTATTTT	CASSPPVGIDTQYF
NA	NA	TRBV18	TRBJ1-3	TGTGCCAGCTCACCAGTAGTGGGCAGGGAGTATGGAAACACCATATATTTT	CASSPVVGREYGNTIYF
TRBD2	NA	TRBV25-1	TRBJ2-2	TGTGCCAGCAGGACTAGCGGGGGCCCCAACACCGGGGAGCTGTTTTTT	CASRTSGGPNTGELFF
TRBD2	NA	TRBV6-2/TRBV6-3	TRBJ2-1	TGTGCCAGCAGAAATCTGGCGGGGGGAGGCAATGAGCAGTTCTTC	CASRNLAGGGNEQFF
TRBD1	NA	TRBV18	TRBJ2-3	TGTGCCAGCTCACCCTTGGGACAGGGGTATACAGATACGCAGTATTTT	CASSPLGQGYTDTQYF
TRBD2	NA	TRBV10-3	TRBJ2-3	TGTGCCATCAGTGAGGGTAGCGGGGCATACCCACAAAATACGCAGTATTTT	CAISEGSGAYPQNTQYF
TRBD1	NA	TRBV7-6	TRBJ1-1	TGTGCCAGCAGCCCCCGGGACAGTTACATCACTGAAGCTTTCTTT	CASSPRDSYITEAFF
TRBD1	NA	TRBV20-1	TRBJ1-2	TGCAGTGCTAGGCTTGACAGGGGGTCTCCCGGCTACACCTTC	CSARLDRGSPGYTF
NA	NA	TRBV11-2	TRBJ1-1	TGTGCCAGCAGCTCGGGGGGAAGGAAAAACACTGAAGCTTTCTTT	CASSSGGRKNTEAFF
NA	NA	TRBV11-1	TRBJ2-6	TGTGCCAGCAGCTTAGTGGGGACACCGTTCTCTGGGGCCAACGTCCTGACTTTC	CASSLVGTPFSGANVLTF
NA	NA	TRBV2	TRBJ2-5	TGTGCCAGCAGTGATCGGGAGACCCAGTACTTC	CASSDRETQYF
NA	NA	TRBV5-1	TRBJ2-1	TGCGCCAGCAGCTTGGACGGGACCATTTCCTACAATGAGCAGTTCTTC	CASSLDGTISYNEQFF
NA	NA	TRBV7-9	TRBJ2-4	TGTGCCAGCAGCTTAGGTCTAGTAGGAAACATTCAGTACTTC	CASSLGLVGNIQYF
TRBD2	NA	TRBV9	TRBJ2-3	TGTGCCAGCAGCGTAAAGGGGACTACTCCAACCACAGATACGCAGTATTTT	CASSVKGTTPTTDTQYF
NA	NA	TRBV27	TRBJ1-2	TGTGCCAGCGTCAGGCACCCTCCTAACTATGGCTACACCTTC	CASVRHPPNYGYTF
NA	NA	TRBV11-2	TRBJ2-5	TGTGCCAGCAGCTTAGCCGGTTGGCAAGAGACCCAGTACTTC	CASSLAGWQETQYF
TRBD1	NA	TRBV28	TRBJ1-3	TGTGCCAGTCGCTCAAGCGGACAGGGCTCTGGAAACACCATATATTTT	CASRSSGQGSGNTIYF
TRBD1	NA	TRBV28	TRBJ2-2	TGTGCCAGCAGCCACCGGACAGGGGTTGGCACCGGGGAGCTGTTTTTT	CASSHRTGVGTGELFF
NA	NA	TRBV23-1	TRBJ1-2	TGCGCCGGGGGTGGCTACACCTTC	CAGGGYTF
NA	NA	TRBV7-9	TRBJ2-1	TGTGCCAGCAGCCCAGGGGGGGCGCATCGCAATGAGCAGTTCTTC	CASSPGGAHRNEQFF
NA	NA	TRBV15	TRBJ2-3	TGTGCCACCAGCAGGGACACAGATACGCAGTATTTT	CATSRDTDTQYF
TRBD1	NA	TRBV19	TRBJ1-1	TGTGCCAGTAGTCCAGGGGGCATGGATCACACTGAAGCTTTCTTT	CASSPGGMDHTEAFF
TRBD2	once	TRBV29-1	TRBJ2-5	TGCAGCGTTGTGGCGGGGGGGAGGGAGACCCAGTACTTC	CSVVAGGRETQYF